Sequencing of this T cell receptor beta chain was carried out in a study of T cell clonotyping in hematopoietic cell transplantation. This table comes from immunoSEQ multiplex PCR, and its TCRdb copy is limited to in-frame clones, with some not included. There are roughly 29,000 clones in the sample; 70% to 80% occur only once, and 6% to 8.5% lies in the top ten. Time point given: recipient sample about 28 days before transplant, after cytoreduction. Trimming removed 1 base from V and 10 bases from J, with 23 bases in between. The CDR3 runs 16 residues. Germline V gene lookup returns CDR1 SGHDT and CDR2 YYEEEE.

The sample was peripheral blood mononuclear cells, taken before stem cell transplant. V gene TRBV5-6 combines with J gene TRBJ1-1; D possibly corresponds to TRBD1 (5 bases). The receptor's source is a woman aged 25 to 39 with chronic myeloid leukemia. Some clones in this sample may be carry-over from other donors' samples. The CDR3 coding sequence is TGTGCCAGCAGCTTGATGTCGGACGGGCCTGTGGGGGGAGCTTTCTTT. It encodes CASSLMSDGPVGGAFF.